These 21 T cell receptor beta chains share one sample of origin, sequenced in a study of T cell repertoires in cytomegalovirus infection. TCRdb analysed the reads with MiXCR anew, one entry per CDR3 protein. The table has 210,000 or so distinct CDR3 sequences, approximately 7% seen once. The sample comprised PBMCs. The receptors stem from a human donor in good health (CMV status not recorded). Some clones in this sample may be carry-over from other donors' samples.

The sample holds many counts of this clonotype. The chain joins TRBV12-3 or TRBV12-4 to TRBJ1-1; D is possibly TRBD1 (5 bases). Trimming left V 6 bases short and J 1 base short, with 15 bases between. This CDR3 has 15 amino acids. CDR3 in DNA: TGTGCCAGCAGAAGGACGGGACGGGAGAACACTGAAGCTTTCTTT. This sequence encodes CASRRTGRENTEAFF.

This clonotype has a count of ten or more. The chain couples TRBV20-1 to TRBJ2-1; 7 bases map to TRBD2. Germline trimming cut 6 bases from V and 3 bases from J; bases unmatched to any gene: 8. The CDR3 runs to 14 residues. CDR1 DFQATT and CDR2 SNEGSKA come from the germline V gene (reference sequence). The CDR3 here is CSALKRGLYNEQFF. Written as DNA, the CDR3 is TGCAGTGCCCTAAAGCGGGGACTCTACAATGAGCAGTTCTTC.

The genes are TRBV20-1 and TRBJ2-3; TRBD2 might be the D (6 bases). Germline V CDR1 and CDR2: DFQATT, SNEGSKA (reference sequence). The CDR3 covers 15 residues. Trimming removed 0 bases at V and 4 bases at J, with 14 bases between. CDR3 in amino acids: CSARDSGRGSDTQYF. The DNA for the CDR3 is TGCAGTGCTAGAGATTCGGGGCGGGGTTCAGATACGCAGTATTTT.

In its sample, this clonotype was seen many times. The chain combines TRBV20-1 with TRBJ1-1; no definite D call. Germline loops: CDR1 DFQATT, CDR2 SNEGSKA (reference sequence). This CDR3 has 14 residues. V lost 2 bases and J 0 bases, leaving 10 bases between the germline ends. DNA for the CDR3: TGCAGTGCTAGAAACCGGGTCCTGAACACTGAAGCTTTCTTT. This sequence encodes CSARNRVLNTEAFF.

Ten or more counts support this clonotype. The CDR3 region is CASSRRPGQGVYEQYF. CDR3 coding DNA: TGTGCCAGCAGCCGGAGACCGGGACAGGGGGTGTACGAGCAGTACTTC. The genes are TRBV6-5 and TRBJ2-7, with 11 bases aligning to TRBD1. Germline loops: CDR1 MNHEY, CDR2 SVGAGI. With 6 bases clipped from V and 4 bases from J, the junction kept 11 bases outside the gene matches. The CDR3 contains 16 residues.

Many counts were recorded for this clonotype. This chain uses TRBV29-1 with TRBJ1-2; 7 bases match TRBD1. Trimming removed 4 bases from V and 4 bases from J; junction bases left unmatched: 6. The CDR3 spans 13 residues. The germline V gene has CDR1 SQVTM and CDR2 ANQGSEA. CDR3 nucleotides: TGCAGCGTTGCAGGGGGAACCGGCTATGGCTACACCTTC. It encodes CSVAGGTGYGYTF.

This clonotype was counted many times. The chain joins TRBV29-1 to TRBJ1-4; 7 bases line up with TRBD1. This CDR3 region has 13 residues. Germline values: CDR1 SQVTM, CDR2 ANQGSEA. Germline trimming cut 7 bases from V and 7 bases from J; bases unmatched to any gene: 9. The CDR3 region is CSAIGRTGEKLFF. In DNA, the CDR3 is TGCAGCGCCATCGGACGGACAGGTGAAAAACTGTTTTTT.

The chain joins TRBV28 to TRBJ1-5; D call uncertain. V shed 3 bases and J shed 0 bases, with 18 bases lying between them. The CDR3 has 18 residues. Germline V CDR1 and CDR2: MDHEN, SYDVKM. The CDR3 is CASSFGLGITYSNQPQHF. The CDR3 DNA reads TGTGCCAGCAGTTTTGGGTTGGGGATTACCTATAGCAATCAGCCCCAGCATTTT.

This clonotype was recorded many times. The CDR3 sequence is CASSASTASETQYF. CDR3 nucleotides: TGTGCCAGCAGCGCGTCTACAGCATCGGAGACCCAGTACTTC. The V call is TRBV7-8, the J call TRBJ2-5; D is unresolved. Trimming pared 5 bases from V and 5 bases from J, leaving 15 bases between. This CDR3 contains 14 residues. The germline CDR1 and CDR2 sequences are SGHVS and FQNEAQ.

This clonotype was counted at least ten times. The chain is built from TRBV6-5 and TRBJ1-1; D ambiguous. Trimming removed 2 bases from V and 4 bases from J, with 20 bases in between. The CDR3 is made up of 17 amino acids. CDR1 and CDR2 (germline): MNHEY, SVGAGI. CDR3 sequence: CASSYGSWAGPTTEAFF. CDR3 nucleotide sequence: TGTGCCAGCAGTTACGGCTCGTGGGCAGGACCTACCACTGAAGCTTTCTTT.

This clonotype was observed a few times. The CDR3 coding sequence is TGCAGTGCTCAAAGCCTGACAGGGTTCTCCTACAATGAGCAGTTCTTC. It codes for CSAQSLTGFSYNEQFF. The chain has TRBV20-1 and TRBJ2-1, with 7 bases identical to TRBD1. The CDR3 contains 16 residues. Germline trimming cut 5 bases from V and 0 bases from J; bases unmatched to any gene: 10. From germline, CDR1 is DFQATT and CDR2 SNEGSKA (reference sequence).

This clonotype was seen ten or more times. The V gene is TRBV3-1, the J gene TRBJ2-2; 10 bases line up with TRBD2. Germline loops: CDR1 LGHDT, CDR2 YNNKEL (reference sequence). V shed 6 bases, J shed 4 bases, and the junction held 8 bases outside the gene matches. The length of the CDR3 is 16 residues. The CDR3 sequence: CASSLTSGVPTGELFF. In DNA, the CDR3 is TGTGCCAGCAGTCTAACTAGCGGGGTGCCCACCGGGGAGCTGTTTTTT.

This clonotype was picked up a small number of times. The chain links TRBV5-1 to TRBJ1-1, with D uncertain. CDR3 length: 13 amino acids. V lost 4 bases and J 5 bases, leaving 12 bases between the germline ends. The germline CDR1 and CDR2 sequences are SGHRS and YFSETQ. The CDR3 here is CASSIERRTEAFF. The CDR3 region has the DNA TGCGCCAGCAGCATAGAACGGAGAACTGAAGCTTTCTTT.

This clonotype occurred many times. The chain couples TRBV20-1 to TRBJ1-2, with D uncertain. CDR1 is DFQATT, CDR2 SNEGSKA, per germline (reference sequence). The CDR3 runs 12 residues. V was shortened by 3 bases and J by 4 bases, with 9 bases between the two germline ends. The DNA for the CDR3 is TGCAGTGCTAGGGATTTGGGCTATGGCTACACCTTC. This gives the protein CSARDLGYGYTF.

In its sample, this clonotype was seen many times. The chain joins TRBV6-2 or TRBV6-3 to TRBJ2-1, with 8 bases that match TRBD1. The CDR3 extends over 17 amino acids. Germline V CDR1 and CDR2: MNHEY, SVGEGT. J lost 0 bases, V lost 2 bases, and 6 bases had no gene match. CDR3: CASSYPIGQGSYNEQFF. The CDR3 DNA is TGTGCCAGCAGTTACCCCATAGGACAGGGCTCCTACAATGAGCAGTTCTTC.

This clonotype was counted ten times or more. The DNA is left out, because the CDR3 cannot be placed on it with certainty; the CDR3 is given as TCRdb lists it. This chain links TRBV28 with TRBJ1-2. The germline CDR1 and CDR2 sequences are MDHEN and SYDVKM. The CDR3 is 12 amino acids in total, end residues counted. CDR3 protein: CASSSSNYGYTF.

This clonotype occurred many times. This sequence joins TRBV15 and TRBJ1-6, with D possibly matching TRBD1 (5 bases). Trimming removed 5 bases at V and 2 bases at J, with 13 bases between. Germline CDR1 is LNHNV and CDR2 is YYDKDF (reference sequence). The CDR3 is 16 amino acids. Here the CDR3 DNA reads TGTGCCACCAGCGGAACAGGAGAGCCCTATAATTCACCCCTCCACTTT. This gives the protein CATSGTGEPYNSPLHF.

This clonotype was counted at least ten times. The gene calls are TRBV6-2 or TRBV6-3 and TRBJ2-7; D may correspond to TRBD1 or TRBD2 (5 bases each). Germline lookup yields CDR1 MNHEY and CDR2 SVGEGT. The CDR3 is made up of 16 amino acids. The V end lost 0 bases, the J end lost 0 bases, and 12 bases lay between the germline ends. The CDR3 nucleotides are TGTGCCAGCAGTTACTCGTCGGGGCTACCCTCCTACGAGCAGTACTTC. Translating it yields CASSYSSGLPSYEQYF.

There are many counts of this clonotype. J is TRBJ2-3 and V is TRBV4-1, with D perhaps TRBD2 (6 bases). From germline, CDR1 is MGHRA and CDR2 YSYEKL. This CDR3 has 14 residues. V lost 4 bases, J lost 5 bases, and 13 bases lay in between. The CDR3 region has the DNA TGCGCCAGCAGCCCTCCGACTAGTGAAGATACGCAGTATTTT. This codes for CASSPPTSEDTQYF.

The gene calls are TRBV28 and TRBJ1-2; 9 bases are a match to TRBD1. Germline values: CDR1 MDHEN, CDR2 SYDVKM. This CDR3 comprises 13 residues. V dropped 5 bases and J dropped 5; count of bases not matched to a gene: 3. The CDR3 here is CASSPDRGYGYTF. The CDR3 coding sequence is TGTGCCAGCAGTCCCGACAGGGGGTATGGCTACACCTTC.

In its sample, this clonotype was seen many times. The chain links TRBV29-1 to TRBJ2-5; 8 nucleotides align to TRBD1. This CDR3 is built from 15 residues. Trimming took 3 bases from V and 5 from J; bases not matched to a gene: 11. Germline CDR1 and CDR2: SQVTM and ANQGSEA. For the CDR3, the DNA is TGCAGCGTTGAGGGCGACAGGGGCCGAGGGGAGACCCAGTACTTC. Encoded protein: CSVEGDRGRGETQYF.